This TCR beta chain emerged from a study of blood T cells in healthy people across ages. Notes on the study in general: When set beside aged donors, long-lived donors presented more naive CD4+ cells and higher diversity. With age, beta diversity per million T cells declined roughly linearly, significantly by 30 to 50. The authors considered diversity estimates from one million T cells to be underestimates.

In regard to this clonotype: Its target is unknown.

CDR1 is SGHTA and CDR2 is FQGNSA in the germline V gene. The CDR3 contains 16 residues. V shed 4 bases and J shed 0 bases, with 16 bases lying between them. Sample-barcoded 5' priming and a J-beta primer mix drove a second PCR of roughly 6 to 12 cycles. Each sample yielded at least 2.5 million CDR3-containing paired-end reads. TCRdb reanalysed the 5' RACE reads using MiXCR and keeps one entry per CDR3 protein. This table holds over 1,200,000 distinct CDR3 sequences, approximately 63% found once. Specimen: blood. V is TRBV7-2 and J is TRBJ2-7, with D maybe TRBD1 (5 bases). This TCR derives from a young man in good health. This chain's CDR3 is CASSYSGMGGSYEQYF. CDR3 sequence (DNA): TGTGCCAGCAGCTATTCAGGGATGGGTGGCTCCTACGAGCAGTACTTC.